What follows describes a single T cell receptor beta chain. The antigen this receptor binds is unknown. Nothing much larger sits one base from this clone, and base qualities are not available. The data were obtained in a study of vaccination effects on CD4 cells after COVID-19 (dated by TCRdb to between 2022 and 2023). Concerning the study at large: Post-vaccine samples across the study were collected a median of 72 days after the second dose, with a range of 14 to 241. The study compared SARS-CoV-2 spike-specific CD4+ TCR repertoires before and after mRNA vaccination in COVID-19 convalescent patients and infection-naive vaccine recipients. The full study included ten to eleven COVID-19 convalescent patients and a few SARS-CoV-2-naive healthy vaccine recipients. The Oncomine TCR Beta short-read assay on an Illumina iSeq 100 was used to sequence cultures from other donors in the study. Broader findings and caveats from the paper: The study was limited by a small number of convalescent patients and lacked early post-infection timepoints. Among healthy vaccine recipients, nearly all vaccine-induced clones were SARS-CoV-2 mono-reactive, and only 1 of 255 was cross-reactive with common cold coronaviruses. Marked clonal contraction was observed in both infection-induced and vaccine-induced clones at late post-vaccination timepoints, consistent with waning T cell responses.

Receptor libraries were prepared by the immunoSEQ multiplex PCR assay. DNA from the CD4+ T cells that had been cultured and isolated underwent TCR beta CDR3 sequencing. As for how the authors treated the data: Non-productive TCR sequences were removed, reads were trimmed to the CDR3 region, and CDR3s of at least 7 amino acids were retained. The MANAFEST web app was used to identify antigen-specific clonotypes by comparing expansion in peptide wells with expansion in reference cultures. To be called positive, a clone needed expansion at FDR<0.05 compared with the reference and with all other wells, an odds ratio greater than 5, and a frequency greater than 0.1% in two replicate wells. Clonotypes significantly expanded in SARS-CoV-2 spike wells and in at least one common cold coronavirus spike condition were defined as cross-reactive. CDR3 similarity was assessed by Levenshtein distance using the stringdist R package, and unrooted trees were constructed with ape in R 3.6.1. Not all clones reach the TCRdb copy of this immuneACCESS table, which keeps in-frame sequences only. Checked studies attribute under half of the gap to unresolved V genes and leave the rest unexplained. The V and J calls and clone size were taken over from that table, and D and trimming were inferred from the DNA. The sample includes about 59,000 clones, with around 78% observed a single time. Approximately 1.9% of the sample goes to the ten largest clones.

In the ViraFEST assay, PBMC were stimulated with viral peptide pools, and antigen-specific CD4+ T cell clonotypes were then identified by expansion using TCR sequencing. After around 10 days of culture, CD4+ T cells were isolated with the EasySep CD4+ T cell isolation kit. Each participant received two doses of an mRNA SARS-CoV-2 vaccine, either BNT162b2 or mRNA-1273. Negative nucleocapsid antibody results before and after vaccination confirmed that the healthy vaccine recipients had no prior SARS-CoV-2 infection. A few million PBMC per well were cultured with 9 to 10 ug/ml peptides in IMDM containing around 5% human AB serum, about 10 IU/ml IL-2 and gentamicin. Half of the culture medium was replaced with fresh IL-2-containing medium on days 3 and 7. Unless noted otherwise, every peptide stimulation condition was grown in triplicate wells. PBMC were separated from whole blood using Ficoll-Paque Plus gradient centrifugation and were then either cryopreserved at -140C or used fresh. Overlapping peptide pools spanned the spike proteins of SARS-CoV-2 and the common cold coronaviruses HCoV-NL63, HCoV-OC43 and HCoV-229E. The QIAamp micro DNA kit was used to extract genomic DNA from the cultured CD4+ T cells.

Sequencing used CD4+ T cells from PBMCs cultured with HCoV-OC43 spike peptides, obtained after COVID-19 vaccination. What the cell subset or site label conveys for this sample: HCoV-OC43 spike overlapping peptide pool stimulation. The TCR sequence derives from a human donor who received a COVID-19 vaccine.

The sequenced DNA: TGTGCCATCAGTGAGAGCGATACGCAGTATTTT. It encodes CAISESDTQYF. The chain employs TRBV10-3 and TRBJ2-3, with no reliable assignment of the D segment. From cysteine to phenylalanine, the CDR3 is 11 amino acids long. The DNA shown is the 33-base CDR3, in frame from base 1. From a lookup of the germline V gene, CDR1 and CDR2 are ENHRY and SYGVKD. V is reduced by 2 bases and J by 6 bases, leaving a spacing of 3 bases between them.